This T cell receptor beta chain was identified during a study of T-cell reconstitution after alpha-beta-depleted transplantation in children. This clonotype was seen a few times. This CDR3 is built from 16 residues. Germline lookup yields CDR1 LNHDA and CDR2 SQIVND (reference sequence). V lost 2 bases and J 3 bases, leaving 13 bases between the germline ends. A library of TCRbeta sequences, prepared with unique molecular identifiers, was generated. MiXCR, run by TCRdb on the PCR reads, gives a single entry per CDR3 protein. Among tens of thousands of distinct CDR3 sequences listed, roughly 5% were seen once.

The chain joins TRBV19 to TRBJ2-2; TRBD2 might be the D (5 bases). This TCR was recovered from a female patient between 2 and 10 years old who had a stem cell transplant for aplastic anemia, so the T cells may come from the graft donor. This specimen consisted of PBMCs, mostly from graft donor cells, obtained 60 days after TCRalphabeta/CD19-depleted stem cell transplant. The CDR3 region is CASSITPLRDTGELFF. CDR3 bases: TGTGCCAGTAGTATAACCCCTTTGAGGGACACCGGGGAGCTGTTTTTT.